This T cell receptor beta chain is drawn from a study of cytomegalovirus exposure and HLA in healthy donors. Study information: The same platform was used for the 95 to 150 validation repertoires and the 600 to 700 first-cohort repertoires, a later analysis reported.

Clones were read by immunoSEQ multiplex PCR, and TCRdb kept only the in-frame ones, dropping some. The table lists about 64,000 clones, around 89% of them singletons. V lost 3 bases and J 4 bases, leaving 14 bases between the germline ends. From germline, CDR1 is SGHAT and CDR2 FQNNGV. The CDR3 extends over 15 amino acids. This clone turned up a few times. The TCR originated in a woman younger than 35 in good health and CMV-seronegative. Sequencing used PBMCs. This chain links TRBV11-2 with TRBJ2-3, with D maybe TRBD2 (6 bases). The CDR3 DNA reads TGTGCCAGCAGCTTCCTGGGGCGGGGCCCAGATACGCAGTATTTT. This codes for CASSFLGRGPDTQYF.